This TCR beta chain was documented in a study of blood T cells in healthy people across ages. Study-wide results and limits: Naive T cell percentage and TCR beta diversity correlated strongly. TCR beta diversity per million T cells fell roughly linearly with age. Both naive CD4+ cell counts and diversity were greater in long-lived donors than in aged donors.

A J-beta primer mix and a sample-barcoded 5' primer were used in a second PCR of about 7 to 12 cycles. TCRdb re-derived calls from the 5' RACE reads in MiXCR, one entry per CDR3 protein. The sample lists 1.8 million or so distinct CDR3 sequences, about two fifths seen once, with 23% in the top ten. This clonotype occurred a few times. Its specificity is not known. The receptor was isolated from a human donor in good health. Sequencing used blood.

CDR3 amino acids: CSARSRDGQKIYRTEAFF. CDR3 nucleotides: TGCAGTGCTAGATCGAGGGACGGTCAGAAGATATATCGCACTGAAGCTTTCTTT. The rearrangement uses TRBV20-1 and TRBJ1-1, with TRBD1 as a possible D gene (5 bases). The CDR3 runs 18 residues. CDR1 is DFQATT and CDR2 is SNEGSKA in the germline V gene (reference sequence). Trimming cost V 2 bases and J 4 bases, with 26 bases left between them.